This T cell receptor beta chain comes out of a study of OX40 agonist ivuxolimab in advanced cancers. Looking at the study overall: The costimulatory receptor OX40 (CD134) was targeted by ivuxolimab, a fully human IgG2 agonistic monoclonal antibody. Partial responses were achieved by three dose-escalation patients, of whom one had hepatocellular carcinoma and two had cutaneous melanoma. The paper describes the monotherapy dose-escalation part (N of about 47 patients) of the phase I trial of ivuxolimab. Among the roughly 50 dose-escalation patients, about 20 had hepatocellular carcinoma, roughly 15 melanoma, 9 renal cell carcinoma and 9 head and neck cancer. Intravenous ivuxolimab was administered to patients every 2 weeks at six dose levels: 0.01, 0.1, 0.3, 1.5, 3 and 10 mg/kg. Patients were allowed to have had prior anti-PD-1, anti-PD-L1 or anti-CTLA-4 therapy, and approximately 40% of the dose-escalation patients had been treated with checkpoint inhibitors. Peripheral TCRbeta sequencing was intended to test whether TCR sequence diversity was altered and clonal T-cell expansion was caused by ivuxolimab. In the dose-escalation cohort, around four fifths of patients were male, and the mean age was 60 years with a range of roughly 20 to 79. The research as a whole found: After ivuxolimab, more expanded clones were found on average in CD8+ T cells than in CD4+ T cells. Which antigens the clonally expanded peripheral T cells were specific for was not determined. Partial responders in the 0.1-3.0 mg/kg groups had among the lowest normalized peripheral clonal expansion, especially among CD8+ T cells. At doses from 0.1 to 3.0 mg/kg, clonal expansion was seen in both CD4+ and CD8+ blood T cells between baseline and week 6. Low levels of normalized T-cell clonal expansion were also shown by some nonresponding patients.

Notes on this clone: Its antigen remains unidentified. No base-level quality is on record; no much larger clone is a single base apart.

Inclusive of the bounding cysteine and phenylalanine, the CDR3 is 15 residues long. Of all the DNA, just the CDR3 is kept, 45 bases in frame from base 1. According to the germline V gene, CDR1 reads MDHEN and CDR2 reads SYDVKM. At the junction V is shortened by 5 bases and J by 8 bases; bases outside the gene matches: 11. For sequencing of the TCRbeta CDR3 region, genomic DNA was extracted from the sorted cells. The immunoSEQ Assay was used for sequencing of TCRbeta CDR3 regions. As stored in TCRdb, this immuneACCESS dataset retains in-frame rearrangements with V and J assigned. A fraction of the clones does not appear; measured against another copy, unresolved V genes explain less than half of the discrepancy, and the remainder lacks a known reason. This sample comprises 77,000 or so clones, roughly 78% of them detected only once. The top ten constitute around 5% of the sample. The trial excluded patients who had a history of autoimmune disease or were on systemic immunosuppression. Peripheral blood for TCR sequencing was collected from all dose cohorts at baseline, on cycle 4 day 1, and on cycle 7 day 1. The samples were drawn from a first-in-human, open-label, multicenter phase I dose-escalation trial of ivuxolimab. Adults with locally advanced or metastatic melanoma, renal cell, hepatocellular, or head and neck squamous cell carcinoma were enrolled in the trial. CD4+ and CD8+ T cells were sorted separately from peripheral blood before TCR sequencing.

Sequencing used CD4+ or CD8+ T cells sorted from blood, obtained in a trial of the OX40 agonist ivuxolimab. Recombination linked TRBV28 to TRBJ2-3; 9 bases in between match TRBD2. The clonotype was recovered from an adult with an advanced solid tumor such as melanoma, head and neck, liver or kidney cancer. The CDR3: CASSGPWAGGPTQYF. The nucleotides read TGTGCCAGCAGTGGACCATGGGCGGGAGGGCCTACGCAGTATTTT.